This TCR beta chain emerged from a study of regulatory T cells in long-lasting Graves disease. Study-wide points: Persistent patients shared more public clonotypes (under 3,000) than newly diagnosed patients (about 1,000).

V was trimmed by 3 bases and J by 0 bases, leaving 8 bases between them. Germline-derived CDR1 and CDR2 are MDHEN and SYDVKM. CDR3 length equals 14 residues. At least ten counts were recorded for this clonotype. Its antigen is not known. According to the study, TCR beta libraries were built with iRepertoire HTBI primers and CDR3-region Arm-PCR. TCRdb independently ran MiXCR on the multiplex PCR reads; one entry per CDR3 protein. The table lists hundreds of thousands of distinct CDR3 sequences, 15% to 20% of them singletons. Sample time point: newly diagnosed GD, antithyroid drugs for less than 3 months. Scientists built the TCR library using RNA that was extracted from PBMCs.

The receptor was isolated from a female donor with Graves disease. Sequenced here: peripheral blood mononuclear cells (PBMCs), sampled at new diagnosis, from a patient treated with antithyroid drugs. This chain uses TRBV28 with TRBJ1-1; D unresolved. This CDR3 reads CASSFEGLNTEAFF. CDR3 nucleotide sequence: TGTGCCAGCAGTTTTGAGGGTTTGAACACTGAAGCTTTCTTT.